This T cell receptor beta chain comes out of a study of OX40 agonist ivuxolimab in advanced cancers. On the study more broadly: At 75% to 90% male, the cohort had a mean age of 60 years, ranging from 23 to 79. Study-wide findings and caveats: Clonal expansion from baseline to week 6 occurred in both CD4+ and CD8+ T cells. Relatively little clonal expansion, among the lowest observed, appeared in partial responders at 0.1-3.0 mg/kg.

Assay: immunoSEQ multiplex PCR; the TCRdb copy retains only in-frame clones and omits some. The table records tens of thousands of clones, about 88% of them present only once. The CDR3 loop spans 17 amino acids. Germline loops: CDR1 SEHNR, CDR2 FQNEAQ (reference sequence). Between the trimmed V and J ends, which lost 0 bases and 2 bases, there was a span of 16 bases. As to this clone: Its cognate antigen is unknown.

The sample was CD4+ or CD8+ T cells sorted from blood, taken in a trial of the OX40 agonist ivuxolimab. The rearrangement links TRBV7-9 to TRBJ1-2; a possible D gene is TRBD1 (6 bases). The clonotype comes from an adult with an advanced solid tumor such as melanoma, head and neck, liver or kidney cancer. The CDR3 spells CASSLARTETSNYGYTF. CDR3 sequence (DNA): TGTGCCAGCAGCTTAGCGAGGACAGAGACAAGCAACTATGGCTACACCTTC. Filled out from reference TRBV7-9 and TRBJ1-2, the complete variable domain reads DTGVSQNPRHKITKRGQNVTFRCDPISEHNRLYWYRQTLGQGPEFLTYFQNEAQLEKSRLLSDRFSAERPKGSFSTLEIQRTEQGDSAMYLCASSLARTETSNYGYTFGSGTRLTVV.